What follows are 23 T cell receptor beta chains derived from one specimen sequenced in a study of blood T cell repertoires in COVID-19. The protocol was immunoSEQ multiplex PCR, while the TCRdb copy is restricted to in-frame clones and leaves out a portion. The table records 220,000 or so clones, 82% of them present only once. Sequencing used peripheral blood. Every receptor here comes from an elderly woman with acute or convalescent COVID-19.

This chain uses TRBV5-8 with TRBJ1-2; 9 bases match TRBD1. V dropped 5 bases and J dropped 4; count of bases not matched to a gene: 9. Germline V lookup: CDR1 SGHTS, CDR2 YDEGEE. CDR3 length equals 15 residues. This chain's CDR3 is CASSSKTGGIYGYTF. For the CDR3, the DNA is TGTGCCAGCAGTTCAAAGACAGGGGGAATCTATGGCTACACCTTC.

The rearrangement uses TRBV19 and TRBJ1-4; D is unclear. V gave up 6 bases and J gave up 7 bases, with 3 bases separating them. CDR1 and CDR2 (germline): LNHDA, SQIVND (reference sequence). The CDR3 extends over 10 amino acids. CDR3 coding DNA: TGTGCCAGTAGGAGTGAAAAACTGTTTTTT. Its protein product is CASRSEKLFF.

This rearrangement joins TRBV12-3 or TRBV12-4 to TRBJ1-4; D is unclear. The CDR3 loop spans 12 amino acids. The V and J ends lost 5 bases and 7 bases respectively, with 8 bases between them. This CDR3 is CASSPEGEKLFF. Written as DNA, the CDR3 is TGTGCCAGCAGTCCCGAGGGTGAAAAACTGTTTTTT.

This clone occurred once. V and J are TRBV7-2 and TRBJ1-2, with 7 nucleotides matching TRBD1. The CDR3 has 14 amino acids. Germline loops: CDR1 SGHTA, CDR2 FQGNSA. The junction had 9 bases not matched to a gene; V was cut back by 7 bases and J by 4 bases. The chain's CDR3 is CASTPGTEVYGYTF. The CDR3 bases are TGTGCCAGCACCCCCGGGACAGAAGTCTATGGCTACACCTTC.

This rearrangement joins TRBV2 to TRBJ2-5; 11 nucleotides match TRBD2. Germline V gene sequence: CDR1 SNHLY, CDR2 FYNNEI. The CDR3 length is 15 residues. Trimming took 3 bases from V and 5 from J; bases not matched to a gene: 5. CDR3: CASSELAGGGETQYF. The DNA of the CDR3 is TGTGCCAGCAGTGAGCTAGCGGGGGGCGGGGAGACCCAGTACTTC. The full variable domain, its missing parts supplied by reference TRBV2 and TRBJ2-5, is EPEVTQTPSHQVTQMGQEVILRCVPISNHLYFYWYRQILGQKVEFLVSFYNNEISEKSEIFDDQFSVERPDGSNFTLKIRSTKLEDSAMYFCASSELAGGGETQYFGPGTRLLVL.

V and J are TRBV5-4 and TRBJ1-3; no firm D call. Looked up from germline, CDR1 is SGHNT and CDR2 is YYREEE (reference sequence). This CDR3 spans 14 amino acids. V lost 1 base, J lost 2 bases, and 7 bases lay in between. This CDR3 reads CASSLSGTGNTIYF. Written as DNA, the CDR3 is TGTGCCAGCAGCTTGTCAGGAACTGGAAACACCATATATTTT.

The chain recombines TRBV5-6 with TRBJ2-7; TRBD1 agrees at 7 bases. This CDR3 has 15 residues. Germline CDR1 reads SGHDT; CDR2 reads YYEEEE. With V trimmed by 1 base and J by 6 bases, 10 bases remained unmatched. For the CDR3, the DNA is TGTGCCAGCAGCTTGTATGGGACAGCCCGACCCGAGCAGTACTTC. Protein sequence: CASSLYGTARPEQYF.

The chain has TRBV15 and TRBJ1-5, with TRBD1 as a possible D gene (5 bases). V lost 0 bases and J 2 bases, leaving 11 bases between the germline ends. The CDR3 is 16 residues long. CDR1 is LNHNV, CDR2 YYDKDF, per germline (reference sequence). The CDR3 DNA reads as TGTGCCACCAGCAGAGATGGCAGGGTGGGCAATCAGCCCCAGCATTTT. It encodes CATSRDGRVGNQPQHF.

The chain links TRBV3-1 (or the pseudogene TRBV3-2) to TRBJ2-7; 7 nucleotides line up with TRBD1. Germline V gene data show CDR1 as LGHDT and CDR2 as YNNKEL (reference sequence). Trimming at V came to 6 bases and at J to 3 bases, leaving 5 bases not matched to a gene. This CDR3 spans 13 amino acids. Here the CDR3 reads CASRGAGGYEQYF. CDR3 nucleotide sequence: TGTGCCAGCAGAGGGGCAGGGGGCTACGAGCAGTACTTC.

This chain links TRBV18 with TRBJ2-7; TRBD1 agrees at 12 bases. The V segment lost 5 bases and the J segment 7 bases; nucleotides outside the gene matches: 6. The CDR3 contains 14 residues. CDR1 and CDR2 from the germline V gene are KGHSH and LQKENI. The CDR3 DNA follows: TGTGCCAGCTCAACCGGGACAGGGGGCCAAGAGCAGTACTTC. Its translation is CASSTGTGGQEQYF.

The chain uses TRBV2 and TRBJ1-4; D is possibly TRBD1 (5 bases). This CDR3 comprises 14 residues. V gave up 7 bases and J gave up 3 bases, with 12 bases separating them. Germline V lookup: CDR1 SNHLY, CDR2 FYNNEI. This CDR3 is CASTRTSANEKLFF. The CDR3 nucleotides read TGTGCCAGCACGAGGACAAGTGCTAATGAAAAACTGTTTTTT. Using reference TRBV2 and TRBJ1-4 for the parts outside the CDR3, the full variable domain is EPEVTQTPSHQVTQMGQEVILRCVPISNHLYFYWYRQILGQKVEFLVSFYNNEISEKSEIFDDQFSVERPDGSNFTLKIRSTKLEDSAMYFCASTRTSANEKLFFGSGTQLSVL.

The chain recombines TRBV6-5 with TRBJ1-2; 9 bases are shared with TRBD1. The CDR3 contains 14 residues. V lost 4 bases and J lost 2; bases outside the gene matches: 2. CDR1 MNHEY and CDR2 SVGAGI come from the germline V gene. The CDR3 nucleotides are TGTGCCAGCAGTTGGGGACAGGGAAACTATGGCTACACCTTC. Protein sequence: CASSWGQGNYGYTF.

The chain is built from TRBV11-2 and TRBJ2-1; 8 bases agree with TRBD2. Germline CDR1 reads SGHAT; CDR2 reads FQNNGV. CDR3 size: 15 residues. Unmatched junction bases numbered 10, after V lost 5 bases and J lost 7 bases. The CDR3, as DNA: TGTGCCAGCAGCCCGGCGGGGGGCGGGGTTAATGAGCAGTTCTTC. Translation gives CASSPAGGGVNEQFF.

V and J are TRBV7-9 and TRBJ2-5, with 11 bases matching TRBD2. The CDR3 is made up of 17 amino acids. CDR1 is SEHNR, CDR2 FQNEAQ, per germline (reference sequence). V lost 1 base, J lost 2 bases, and 6 bases stayed unmatched. This CDR3 is CASSLGGTSGRQETQYF. The CDR3 coding sequence is TGTGCCAGCAGCTTAGGGGGGACTAGCGGCCGACAAGAGACCCAGTACTTC.

The chain carries TRBV27 and TRBJ1-5; D gene unclear. Germline V gene sequence: CDR1 MNHEY, CDR2 SMNVEV (reference sequence). The CDR3 totals 14 residues. V was trimmed by 2 bases and J by 1 base, leaving 6 bases between them. The DNA for the CDR3 is TGTGCCAGCAGTTTAACGGGAAGCAATCAGCCCCAGCATTTT. Amino acids: CASSLTGSNQPQHF.

The chain uses TRBV28 and TRBJ2-3; TRBD2 agrees at 11 bases. CDR1 MDHEN and CDR2 SYDVKM come from the germline V gene. CDR3 length: 19 amino acids. V shed 2 bases, J shed 0 bases, and the junction held 10 bases outside the gene matches. CDR3 sequence reads: CASSLLRTSGRTSTDTQYF. CDR3 sequence (DNA): TGTGCCAGCAGTTTACTGAGGACTAGCGGGCGGACAAGCACAGATACGCAGTATTTT.

This chain joins TRBV7-9 and TRBJ1-6, with TRBD1 matching 8 bases. The CDR3 is 14 amino acids. J lost 10 bases, V lost 0 bases, and 2 bases had no gene match. CDR1 and CDR2 (germline): SEHNR, FQNEAQ (reference sequence). The CDR3 nucleotides read TGTGCCAGCAGCTTAGCCAGGGGGCTATCACCCCTCCACTTT. The encoded protein is CASSLARGLSPLHF.

There are a few counts of this clone. This chain links TRBV20-1 with TRBJ1-2; D remains ambiguous. The CDR3 runs to 11 residues. From germline, CDR1 is DFQATT and CDR2 SNEGSKA (reference sequence). Trimming shortened V by 4 bases and J by 6 bases, and 9 bases separated the two germline ends. CDR3: CSAMYIHGYTF. The CDR3 nucleotides read TGCAGTGCTATGTATATCCATGGCTACACCTTC.

J is TRBJ1-1 and V is TRBV6-5; TRBD1 agrees at 7 bases. Germline V gene data show CDR1 as MNHEY and CDR2 as SVGAGI. The trim removed 2 bases at V and 9 bases at J, leaving 9 bases unmatched. This CDR3 has 14 amino acids. The CDR3 DNA follows: TGTGCCAGCAGTTACAGGACAGGCCGGGAAAAAGCTTTCTTT. Encoded protein: CASSYRTGREKAFF.

The chain uses TRBV9 and TRBJ1-6, with TRBD1 as a possible D gene (6 bases). This CDR3 comprises 15 residues. Trimming removed 0 bases at V and 6 bases at J, with 10 bases between. Germline-derived CDR1 and CDR2 are SGDLS and YYNGEE. CDR3 protein: CASSVGGTSNSPLHF. Written as DNA, the CDR3 is TGTGCCAGCAGCGTAGGTGGGACAAGTAATTCACCCCTCCACTTT. Supplemented by reference TRBV9 and TRBJ1-6, the full variable domain reads DSGVTQTPKHLITATGQRVTLRCSPRSGDLSVYWYQQSLDQGLQFLIQYYNGEERAKGNILERFSAQQFPDLHSELNLSSLELGDSALYFCASSVGGTSNSPLHFGNGTRLTVT.

This clone showed up just a few times. This chain uses TRBV19 with TRBJ1-5; D remains unclear. Germline-derived CDR1 and CDR2 are LNHDA and SQIVND (reference sequence). Trimming removed 3 bases from V and 1 base from J, with 10 bases in between. CDR3 length equals 15 residues. The CDR3 DNA reads as TGTGCCAGTAGTATTATAGTACGGAGCAATCAGCCCCAGCATTTT. This gives the protein CASSIIVRSNQPQHF. Complete variable domain (other parts from reference TRBV19 and TRBJ1-5): DGGITQSPKYLFRKEGQNVTLSCEQNLNHDAMYWYRQDPGQGLRLIYYSQIVNDFQKGDIAEGYSVSREKKESFPLTVTSAQKNPTAFYLCASSIIVRSNQPQHFGDGTRLSIL.

The rearrangement uses TRBV29-1 and TRBJ1-2; no clear D gene. This CDR3 is 12 amino acids long. V gave up 6 bases and J gave up 0 bases, with 8 bases separating them. The germline CDR1 and CDR2 sequences are SQVTM and ANQGSEA. The CDR3, as DNA: TGCAGCGTGTTCCATGCTAACTATGGCTACACCTTC. It specifies CSVFHANYGYTF.

The rearrangement links TRBV20-1 to TRBJ1-1; D remains unclear. The CDR3 runs to 10 residues. Trimming took 3 bases from V and 5 from J, leaving 4 bases between them. The V gene's germline CDR1 is DFQATT and CDR2 SNEGSKA (reference sequence). As DNA, the CDR3 is TGCAGTGCTAGGAGTACTGAAGCTTTCTTT. It specifies CSARSTEAFF.